These 18 T cell receptor beta chains originate from one sample sequenced in a study of blood T cell repertoires in COVID-19. Data came from immunoSEQ multiplex PCR; TCRdb stores just in-frame clones and leaves some out. The data contain some 210,000 clones, approximately 91% of them singletons. The sequencing input was peripheral blood. The source of these receptors is a woman aged 40 to 50 who had recovered from COVID-19.

The V and J genes are TRBV2 and TRBJ1-5; D unclear. Germline CDR1 SNHLY, CDR2 FYNNEI. V shed 4 bases and J shed 2 bases, with 9 bases lying between them. This CDR3 comprises 14 residues. In nucleotides, the CDR3 is TGTGCCAGCAGTGCAGATCAAGGCAATCAGCCCCAGCATTTT. It is translated as CASSADQGNQPQHF. Full variable domain (remainder filled in from reference TRBV2 and TRBJ1-5): EPEVTQTPSHQVTQMGQEVILRCVPISNHLYFYWYRQILGQKVEFLVSFYNNEISEKSEIFDDQFSVERPDGSNFTLKIRSTKLEDSAMYFCASSADQGNQPQHFGDGTRLSIL.

V is TRBV30 and J is TRBJ1-3, with no clear D. V was trimmed by 2 bases and J by 1 base, leaving 6 bases between them. The CDR3 totals 13 residues. Germline V CDR1 and CDR2: GTSNPN, SVGIG (reference sequence). The CDR3 region has the DNA TGTGCCTGGAGTTTGGAGTCTGGAAACACCATATATTTT. Amino acid sequence: CAWSLESGNTIYF.

The chain combines TRBV9 with TRBJ1-3; unclear D gene. Germline loops: CDR1 SGDLS, CDR2 YYNGEE. This CDR3 is 14 amino acids long. Trimming took 7 bases from V and 2 from J, leaving 13 bases between them. This CDR3 is CASVMSGTGNTIYF. The DNA for the CDR3 is TGTGCCAGCGTTATGTCGGGAACTGGAAACACCATATATTTT.

J is TRBJ2-1 and V is TRBV5-6, with D perhaps matching TRBD1 (6 bases). V was clipped by 1 base and J by 9 bases, with 14 bases between them. Germline assignment: CDR1 SGHDT and CDR2 YYEEEE. The CDR3 spans 14 residues. The CDR3 bases are TGTGCCAGCAGCTTGTTCGCAGGGGCCGGTGAGCAGTTCTTC. Its protein product is CASSLFAGAGEQFF.

In this sample, this clone turned up once. CDR3 sequence (DNA): TGCGCCAGCAGCAGGGACAGGGTTGGCAATGAGCAGTTCTTC. It specifies CASSRDRVGNEQFF. V is TRBV4-1 and J is TRBJ2-1; the match to TRBD1 covers 9 bases. Per germline, CDR1 MGHRA and CDR2 YSYEKL. V lost 5 bases and J lost 6; bases outside the gene matches: 5. This CDR3 contains 14 residues.

The J gene is TRBJ2-2, the V gene TRBV5-1, with D possibly TRBD2 on 6 matching bases. The CDR3 extends over 14 amino acids. The V and J ends lost 5 bases and 5 bases respectively, with 13 bases between them. The germline V gene encodes CDR1 SGHRS and CDR2 YFSETQ. This chain's CDR3 is CASRPPEGTGELFF. Here the CDR3 DNA reads TGCGCCAGCAGGCCCCCGGAGGGGACCGGGGAGCTGTTTTTT. Using reference TRBV5-1 and TRBJ2-2 for the parts outside the CDR3, the full variable domain is KAGVTQTPRYLIKTRGQQVTLSCSPISGHRSVSWYQQTPGQGLQFLFEYFSETQRNKGNFPGRFSGRQFSNSRSEMNVSTLELGDSALYLCASRPPEGTGELFFGEGSRLTVL.

V gene TRBV19 combines with J gene TRBJ2-1; 14 bases match TRBD2. The V gene's germline CDR1 is LNHDA and CDR2 SQIVND (reference sequence). This CDR3 contains 16 residues. V dropped 5 bases and J dropped 6; count of bases not matched to a gene: 6. The CDR3 DNA is TGTGCCAGTAGTCCCGGGACTAGCGGGAGTATCAATGAGCAGTTCTTC. Translation gives CASSPGTSGSINEQFF.

This clone appeared a few times. This chain joins TRBV5-1 and TRBJ1-6, with D possibly being TRBD1 (5 bases). This CDR3 comprises 15 residues. Germline assignment: CDR1 SGHRS and CDR2 YFSETQ. The ends were cut back, 4 bases at V and 7 bases at J, with 15 bases in the middle. DNA for the CDR3: TGCGCCAGCAGCGGCTCGAGCCGGGGGAATTCACCCCTCCACTTT. Translated: CASSGSSRGNSPLHF.

This sequence joins TRBV27 and TRBJ1-6, with D tentatively TRBD1 (5 bases). The CDR3 sequence is 16 residues long. Germline CDR1 reads MNHEY; CDR2 reads SMNVEV (reference sequence). Trimming removed 4 bases from V and 5 bases from J, with 15 bases in between. CDR3 amino acids: CASSSRGTGNNSPLHF. The CDR3 region has the DNA TGTGCCAGCAGTTCCCGGGGGACGGGTAATAATTCACCCCTCCACTTT.

The chain has TRBV5-1 and TRBJ2-5; a possible D gene is TRBD2 (7 bases). Germline V gives CDR1 SGHRS, CDR2 YFSETQ. V was cut by 1 base and J by 4 bases, with 17 bases left in between. This CDR3 is 16 amino acids long. The CDR3 DNA follows: TGCGCCAGCAGCTTGACGGGACAAGCGGGGTCAGAGACCCAGTACTTC. Translated: CASSLTGQAGSETQYF.

The chain links TRBV10-1 to TRBJ2-1; tentatively, D is TRBD2 (6 bases). Per the germline V gene, CDR1 is WNHNN and CDR2 is SYGVQD (reference sequence). The ends were cut back, 7 bases at V and 2 bases at J, with 18 bases in the middle. The CDR3 sequence is 16 residues long. The CDR3 sequence: CASTTWGESPYNEQFF. The CDR3 DNA follows: TGCGCCAGCACCACTTGGGGGGAGTCCCCCTACAATGAGCAGTTCTTC.

The genes are TRBV3-1 (or the pseudogene TRBV3-2) and TRBJ2-2; 15 nucleotides align to TRBD2. This CDR3 is built from 19 residues. Germline V gene lookup returns CDR1 LGHDT and CDR2 YNNKEL (reference sequence). The V and J ends lost 4 bases and 3 bases, in that order; junction bases with no gene match: 9. The CDR3 here is CASSPVGLAGGPDTGELFF. As DNA, the CDR3 is TGTGCCAGCAGCCCAGTCGGACTAGCGGGAGGGCCGGACACCGGGGAGCTGTTTTTT.

In its sample, this clone was seen once. The rearrangement uses TRBV7-9 and TRBJ1-2; D not resolved. Germline V lookup: CDR1 SEHNR, CDR2 FQNEAQ (reference sequence). The CDR3 has 13 residues. V was clipped by 5 bases and J by 4 bases, with 11 bases between them. The CDR3 region has the DNA TGTGCCAGCAGCCTTAACTCCTTCTATGGCTACACCTTC. As protein: CASSLNSFYGYTF.

The chain joins TRBV13 to TRBJ1-1; D is perhaps TRBD1 (6 bases). Germline V gene sequence: CDR1 PRHDT, CDR2 FYEKMQ (reference sequence). Trimming shortened V by 2 bases and J by 1 base, and 11 bases separated the two germline ends. This CDR3 contains 15 residues. CDR3: CASSLLGHRNTEAFF. The CDR3 region has the DNA TGTGCCAGCAGCTTATTGGGACACCGGAACACTGAAGCTTTCTTT.

The rearrangement uses TRBV6-1 and TRBJ1-6; 11 bases map to TRBD1. J lost 7 bases, V lost 2 bases, and 7 bases had no gene match. CDR3 size: 17 residues. Germline lookup yields CDR1 MNHNS and CDR2 SASEGT. The CDR3 is CASSESLWTGGNSPLHF. In DNA form, the CDR3 reads TGTGCCAGCAGTGAATCCTTGTGGACAGGGGGCAATTCACCCCTCCACTTT.

The chain joins TRBV9 to TRBJ2-2, with 8 bases matching TRBD2. With 0 bases clipped from V and 1 base from J, the junction kept 2 bases outside the gene matches. Germline CDR1 is SGDLS and CDR2 is YYNGEE. This CDR3 has 16 amino acids. CDR3 DNA sequence: TGTGCCAGCAGCGTAGACAGCGGGAGGAACACCGGGGAGCTGTTTTTT. This encodes CASSVDSGRNTGELFF.

The CDR3 DNA sequence: TGTGCCAGCAGTGCGGGACTAGCGGGAGTGAATGAGCAGTTCTTC. Its translation is CASSAGLAGVNEQFF. The V gene is TRBV25-1, the J gene TRBJ2-1, with 14 bases aligning to TRBD2. This CDR3 region has 15 residues. V was clipped by 4 bases and J by 7 bases; unmatched bases: 3. CDR1 and CDR2 from the germline V gene are MGHDK and SYGVNS.

The gene calls are TRBV19 and TRBJ2-2, with 7 nucleotides matching TRBD1. This CDR3 comprises 17 residues. The germline V gene has CDR1 LNHDA and CDR2 SQIVND (reference sequence). V shed 8 bases and J 0 bases; nucleotides not matched to a gene: 12. The CDR3 sequence: CASSTGAPLANTGELFF. The DNA of the CDR3 is TGTGCCAGTTCTACAGGGGCCCCACTCGCGAACACCGGGGAGCTGTTTTTT.